The 32 T cell receptor beta chains listed next were all sequenced from one sample in a study of T-cell memory formation after mild COVID-19. In TCRdb, the 5' RACE reads were re-called with MiXCR into one record per CDR3 protein. The data show under 700,000 distinct CDR3 sequences, with roughly 20% seen just once and approximately 13% held by the top ten. Input material: PBMCs or a T cell subset sorted from them (not recorded which). The source is an adult woman who had mild COVID-19 (a few samples of this study predate the infection). Cell type and time point are not known.

This clonotype turned up a few times. The J gene is TRBJ2-5, the V gene TRBV7-9; TRBD1 aligns across 9 bases. Unmatched junction bases numbered 14, after V lost 3 bases and J lost 9 bases. The CDR3 runs 16 residues. In germline, CDR1 is SEHNR, CDR2 FQNEAQ (reference sequence). CDR3 amino acids: CASSFAPGQGRGAQYF. CDR3 nucleotides: TGTGCCAGCAGCTTTGCTCCGGGACAGGGTCGGGGGGCCCAGTACTTC.

This clonotype was recorded a few times. The J gene is TRBJ2-3, the V gene TRBV20-1; a weak D match, TRBD2 (5 bases). The V end was cut by 4 bases, the J end by 1 base, with 9 bases between. Germline CDR1 is DFQATT and CDR2 is SNEGSKA (reference sequence). This CDR3 region has 13 residues. CDR3 loop: CSAIEGGTDTQYF. The CDR3 DNA reads as TGCAGTGCTATAGAGGGAGGCACAGATACGCAGTATTTT.

The V call is TRBV7-9, the J call TRBJ1-1; 8 positions agree with TRBD1. This CDR3 region has 14 residues. Germline V gives CDR1 SEHNR, CDR2 FQNEAQ (reference sequence). V shed 1 base and J 9 bases; nucleotides not matched to a gene: 7. The CDR3 loop reads CASSLESGGFQAFF. As DNA, the CDR3 is TGTGCCAGCAGCTTAGAGTCAGGGGGCTTTCAAGCTTTCTTT.

This clonotype was counted only a few times. This chain uses TRBV3-1 with TRBJ2-1; 8 nucleotides line up with TRBD2. V lost 1 base, J lost 6 bases, and 8 bases stayed unmatched. The CDR3 runs to 16 residues. Germline V gene data show CDR1 as LGHDT and CDR2 as YNNKEL (reference sequence). CDR3 bases: TGTGCCAGCAGCCAAGGTGGTAGCGGGAACCTCAATGAGCAGTTCTTC. As protein: CASSQGGSGNLNEQFF.

This clonotype was seen only a few times. This chain links TRBV5-4 with TRBJ2-6, with 7 bases matching TRBD2. This CDR3 is built from 16 residues. Germline values: CDR1 SGHNT, CDR2 YYREEE (reference sequence). With 0 bases clipped from V and 2 bases from J, the junction kept 2 bases outside the gene matches. In DNA form, the CDR3 reads TGTGCCAGCAGCTTGGGCGGGGGTACTGGGGCCAACGTCCTGACTTTC. This gives the protein CASSLGGGTGANVLTF.

The chain's CDR3 is CASSPFRGPGNTIYF. The CDR3 DNA is TGCGCCAGCAGCCCTTTCAGGGGGCCCGGAAACACCATATATTTT. The chain combines TRBV4-3 with TRBJ1-3; 8 nucleotides align to TRBD1. Germline lookup yields CDR1 LGHNA and CDR2 YSLEER. This CDR3 region has 15 residues. J was trimmed by 4 bases and V by 4 bases; bases with no gene match: 6.

This clonotype was counted only a few times. The rearrangement uses TRBV19 and TRBJ2-3, with D possibly TRBD1 on 5 matching bases. This CDR3 region has 17 residues. Trimming removed 5 bases from V and 0 bases from J, with 18 bases in between. Germline CDR1 is LNHDA and CDR2 is SQIVND (reference sequence). CDR3 DNA sequence: TGTGCCAGTAGTTTTACTCAGGGTCCTACCAGCACAGATACGCAGTATTTT. Amino acid sequence: CASSFTQGPTSTDTQYF. The whole variable domain, filled in from reference TRBV19 and TRBJ2-3, reads DGGITQSPKYLFRKEGQNVTLSCEQNLNHDAMYWYRQDPGQGLRLIYYSQIVNDFQKGDIAEGYSVSREKKESFPLTVTSAQKNPTAFYLCASSFTQGPTSTDTQYFGPGTRLTVL.

The sample holds a few counts of this clonotype. The V and J genes are TRBV19 and TRBJ1-2; a possible D gene is TRBD1 (6 bases). This CDR3 spans 14 amino acids. The germline V and J ends were trimmed by 5 bases and 2 bases, with 12 bases remaining between them. Germline V CDR1 and CDR2: LNHDA, SQIVND (reference sequence). The CDR3 sequence: CASSGQPENYGYTF. In DNA, the CDR3 is TGTGCCAGTAGTGGACAGCCGGAGAACTATGGCTACACCTTC.

The DNA of the CDR3 is TGTGCCTGGAAGGAGGGTCCCTACAATGAGCAGTTCTTC. Its translation is CAWKEGPYNEQFF. The V gene is TRBV30, the J gene TRBJ2-1; the D gene is possibly TRBD2 (6 bases). CDR1 and CDR2 from the germline V gene are GTSNPN and SVGIG (reference sequence). The V gene lost 4 bases and the J gene lost 2 bases, with 9 bases spanning the gap. This CDR3 has 13 amino acids.

This clonotype has only a few counts. The chain recombines TRBV4-1 with TRBJ2-1; a weak D match, TRBD2 (6 bases). The CDR3 loop spans 13 amino acids. Germline V lookup: CDR1 MGHRA, CDR2 YSYEKL. Trimming shortened V by 4 bases and J by 9 bases, and 13 bases separated the two germline ends. The CDR3 loop is CASSRSGTGEQFF. CDR3 bases: TGCGCCAGCAGCCGGTCCGGGACTGGTGAGCAGTTCTTC.

The rearrangement links TRBV2 to TRBJ1-2; tentative D call: TRBD1 (6 bases). This CDR3 is built from 11 residues. Germline-derived CDR1 and CDR2 are SNHLY and FYNNEI. Trimming removed 8 bases at V and 8 bases at J, with 12 bases between. In DNA form, the CDR3 reads TGTGCCAGCGGGGGCCAGTTCGGCTACACCTTC. Translated: CASGGQFGYTF.

This sequence joins TRBV5-6 and TRBJ2-5; D remains ambiguous. Germline CDR1 SGHDT, CDR2 YYEEEE. CDR3 length equals 18 residues. V lost 1 base, J lost 0 bases, and 19 bases lay in between. CDR3 DNA: TGTGCCAGCAGCTTGTCGTTTCCCCCCGGCGCCGACCAAGAGACCCAGTACTTC. Its protein is CASSLSFPPGADQETQYF.

This clonotype appeared a few times. The chain uses TRBV20-1 and TRBJ2-7; D is uncertain. There are 12 residues in the CDR3. V gave up 6 bases and J gave up 4 bases, with 13 bases separating them. The germline gives CDR1 DFQATT, CDR2 SNEGSKA (reference sequence). The CDR3 reads CSAVQWAYEQYF. The CDR3 nucleotides are TGCAGTGCCGTTCAGTGGGCATACGAGCAGTACTTC.

This clonotype was seen only a few times. The V and J genes are TRBV6-2 or TRBV6-3 and TRBJ2-7; a weak D match, TRBD1 (5 bases). The germline V gene encodes CDR1 MNHEY and CDR2 SVGEGT. V was pared by 7 bases and J by 5 bases, with 21 bases between. This CDR3 is 15 amino acids long. DNA for the CDR3: TGTGCCAGCAAGATCAGAACAGGCCAGAAGGACGAGCAGTACTTC. Amino acid sequence: CASKIRTGQKDEQYF.

This clonotype was seen more than once but under ten times. The chain recombines TRBV9 with TRBJ2-1; 11 nucleotides match TRBD1. Trimming cost V 0 bases and J 2 bases; bases outside gene matches: 4. The length of the CDR3 is 17 residues. CDR1 is SGDLS and CDR2 is YYNGEE in the germline V gene. This CDR3 is CASSVAVGQGAYNEQFF. Here the CDR3 DNA reads TGTGCCAGCAGCGTAGCTGTGGGACAGGGGGCCTACAATGAGCAGTTCTTC.

The table lists this clonotype with a few counts. The V call is TRBV6-2 or TRBV6-3, the J call TRBJ2-3; D remains unclear. The CDR3 covers 15 residues. V was pared by 2 bases and J by 3 bases, with 12 bases between. Germline loops: CDR1 MNHEY, CDR2 SVGEGT. CDR3 residues: CASSYGRPPTDTQYF. Here the CDR3 DNA reads TGTGCCAGCAGTTACGGGCGGCCTCCGACAGATACGCAGTATTTT.

The chain has TRBV7-9 and TRBJ1-2; TRBD1 aligns across 8 bases. Per germline, CDR1 SEHNR and CDR2 FQNEAQ (reference sequence). This CDR3 contains 14 residues. V trimming: 3 bases; J trimming: 6 bases; junction bases outside the gene matches: 6. The CDR3 here is CASSLGQEGNGYTF. Here the CDR3 DNA reads TGTGCCAGCAGCTTGGGACAGGAGGGGAATGGCTACACCTTC.

A word on this clonotype: A read error may be the cause here, since a much bigger clone is one base away. This chain joins TRBV7-3 and TRBJ2-1; 11 nucleotides line up with TRBD2. The CDR3 sequence is 15 residues long. V gave up 0 bases and J gave up 5 bases; unmatched junction bases: 0. From germline, CDR1 is SGHTA and CDR2 FQGTGA. In DNA, the CDR3 is TGTGCCAGCAGCTTAACGGGACTAGCGGACAATGAGCAGTTCTTC. Translated: CASSLTGLADNEQFF.

The gene calls are TRBV2 and TRBJ2-1, with TRBD2 identical over 7 bases. This CDR3 contains 16 residues. V lost 4 bases and J lost 6; bases outside the gene matches: 12. Germline CDR1 is SNHLY and CDR2 is FYNNEI. Written as DNA, the CDR3 is TGTGCCAGCAGTGGAGCTGCAGGGTGGGGGGGCAATGAGCAGTTCTTC. This gives the protein CASSGAAGWGGNEQFF.

The V call is TRBV20-1, the J call TRBJ2-1; TRBD2 matches 10 bases. Trimming at V came to 0 bases and at J to 6 bases, leaving 5 bases not matched to a gene. The CDR3 length is 15 residues. CDR1 is DFQATT, CDR2 SNEGSKA, per germline (reference sequence). The CDR3 region has the DNA TGCAGTGCTAGAGATCAGACTAGCGGGTCCAATGAGCAGTTCTTC. It codes for CSARDQTSGSNEQFF.

This chain connects TRBV11-3 to TRBJ2-1, with 9 bases lining up with TRBD2. J was trimmed by 10 bases and V by 2 bases; bases with no gene match: 12. The CDR3 has 16 amino acids. Germline lookup yields CDR1 SGHNT and CDR2 YENEEA. The CDR3 nucleotides read TGTGCCAGCAGCTTATCTTCACTAGCGGGTGGAGGCGAGCAGTTCTTC. Its protein product is CASSLSSLAGGGEQFF.

The rearrangement links TRBV30 to TRBJ2-7; unclear D gene. The germline gives CDR1 GTSNPN, CDR2 SVGIG (reference sequence). This CDR3 comprises 11 residues. The V end was cut by 8 bases, the J end by 2 bases, with 10 bases between. In nucleotides, the CDR3 is TGTGCCGGAAAGCATGCCTACGAGCAGTACTTC. Translated, it gives CAGKHAYEQYF. Based on the CDR3 plus reference TRBV30 and TRBJ2-7, the full variable domain is SQTIHQWPATLVQPVGSPLSLECTVEGTSNPNLYWYRQAAGRGLQLLFYSVGIGQISSEVPQNLSASRPQDRQFILSSKKLLLSDSGFYLCAGKHAYEQYFGPGTRLTVT.

The V call is TRBV5-6, the J call TRBJ2-1; weak D call: TRBD2 (7 bases). V was trimmed by 2 bases and J by 4 bases, leaving 13 bases between them. The germline V gene has CDR1 SGHDT and CDR2 YYEEEE. The CDR3 totals 15 residues. CDR3 in DNA: TGTGCCAGCAGCTTTCGGGGGGCAAGTTACAATGAGCAGTTCTTC. Its translation is CASSFRGASYNEQFF.

This clonotype was seen more than once but under ten times. CDR3 sequence: CASSFGTGRYEQYF. CDR3 bases: TGTGCCAGCAGCTTTGGGACTGGCCGCTACGAGCAGTACTTC. This chain joins TRBV11-2 and TRBJ2-7; tentative D call: TRBD2 (6 bases). The CDR3 runs to 14 residues. Germline CDR1 and CDR2: SGHAT and FQNNGV. Deletions cut 3 bases from V and 3 bases from J, with 12 bases between.

This sequence joins TRBV12-3 or TRBV12-4 and TRBJ2-3; D gene uncertain. The CDR3 totals 15 residues. Trimming stripped 3 bases from V and 2 bases from J, with 12 bases between. For the CDR3, the DNA is TGTGCCAGCAGTTTTCGTCGGCGGACCACAGATACGCAGTATTTT. Its protein product is CASSFRRRTTDTQYF.

This clonotype showed up just a few times. The rearrangement links TRBV4-3 to TRBJ2-1; no clear D. The V end was cut by 0 bases, the J end by 4 bases, with 10 bases between. CDR3 length: 15 residues. The germline V gene has CDR1 LGHNA and CDR2 YSLEER. DNA of the CDR3: TGCGCCAGCAGCCAAGATGTCCCCCAATACAATGAGCAGTTCTTC. Translated, it gives CASSQDVPQYNEQFF.

This chain connects TRBV19 to TRBJ2-2; D unclear. V was pared by 7 bases and J by 3 bases, with 18 bases between. The germline V gene has CDR1 LNHDA and CDR2 SQIVND (reference sequence). The CDR3 is 16 amino acids. Written as DNA, the CDR3 is TGTGCCAGTAATGTGGGGTTGTCTCGGGACACCGGGGAGCTGTTTTTT. Amino acids: CASNVGLSRDTGELFF.

The chain has TRBV12-3 or TRBV12-4 and TRBJ1-1; no definite D call. The CDR3 sequence is 14 residues long. The V gene lost 3 bases and the J gene lost 0 bases, with 8 bases spanning the gap. As DNA, the CDR3 is TGTGCCAGCAGTTTGCGGCCTATGAACACTGAAGCTTTCTTT. Translated, it gives CASSLRPMNTEAFF.

In its sample, this clonotype was seen a few times. The rearrangement uses TRBV4-1 and TRBJ2-5; D remains ambiguous. The CDR3 runs to 13 residues. In germline, CDR1 is MGHRA, CDR2 YSYEKL. The V and J ends lost 2 bases and 4 bases respectively, with 8 bases between them. In DNA, the CDR3 is TGCGCCAGCAGCCAAATATTAGGAGAGACCCAGTACTTC. This gives the protein CASSQILGETQYF.

V usage is TRBV30 and J usage is TRBJ2-2, with TRBD1 matching 8 bases. V lost 7 bases, J lost 5 bases, and 6 bases stayed unmatched. The length of the CDR3 is 13 residues. Germline V gene sequence: CDR1 GTSNPN, CDR2 SVGIG (reference sequence). The CDR3 sequence is CALPGGRTGELFF. The CDR3 nucleotides read TGTGCCTTACCAGGGGGCCGGACCGGGGAGCTGTTTTTT.

This clonotype has just one count. The chain joins TRBV19 to TRBJ1-5; possibly TRBD1 for D (6 bases). CDR1 is LNHDA and CDR2 is SQIVND in the germline V gene (reference sequence). The CDR3 is 15 residues long. Trimming took 3 bases from V and 5 from J, leaving 14 bases between them. The CDR3 reads CASSIYGGVDQPQHF. Here the CDR3 DNA reads TGTGCCAGTAGTATTTACGGGGGCGTAGATCAGCCCCAGCATTTT.

This rearrangement joins TRBV2 to TRBJ2-2, with a possible D match to TRBD2 (6 bases). From germline, CDR1 is SNHLY and CDR2 FYNNEI. This CDR3 is built from 11 residues. V lost 2 bases to trimming and J lost 13 bases, with 8 bases between them. The CDR3 loop reads CASSERGGLFF. CDR3 DNA sequence: TGTGCCAGCAGTGAAAGGGGAGGGCTGTTTTTT.